The 12 T cell receptor beta chains reported below all come from one sample, sequenced in a study of blood T cell repertoires in COVID-19. The data were produced by immunoSEQ multiplex PCR, yet TCRdb's version contains in-frame clones alone and is incomplete. The table shows 200,000 to 250,000 clones, with about 90% occurring only once. The sample taken for sequencing was peripheral blood. All receptors derive from a man aged 18 to 30 with active or convalescent COVID-19.

V and J are TRBV7-7 and TRBJ2-1; 7 bases are shared with TRBD1. With 3 bases clipped from V and 6 bases from J, the junction kept 2 bases outside the gene matches. Germline CDR1 SSHAT, CDR2 FNYEAQ (reference sequence). The CDR3 is 13 residues long. The CDR3 sequence is CASSLGTVNEQFF. CDR3 nucleotides: TGTGCCAGCAGCTTGGGGACAGTCAATGAGCAGTTCTTC.

This chain uses TRBV30 with TRBJ1-2; D is perhaps TRBD1 (5 bases). Trimming pared 6 bases from V and 4 bases from J, leaving 21 bases between. The V gene's germline CDR1 is GTSNPN and CDR2 SVGIG (reference sequence). CDR3 length: 15 amino acids. CDR3 region: CACSRGGWVPYGYTF. As DNA, the CDR3 is TGTGCCTGCTCGCGGGGCGGTTGGGTACCCTATGGCTACACCTTC.

The chain couples TRBV15 to TRBJ1-4, with 7 bases that match TRBD1. The CDR3 sequence is 13 residues long. Looked up from germline, CDR1 is LNHNV and CDR2 is YYDKDF (reference sequence). The V gene end was trimmed by 1 base and the J gene end by 8 bases; junction bases not matched to a gene: 1. The CDR3 region is CATSRGQGEKLFF. CDR3 DNA: TGTGCCACCAGCAGAGGACAGGGAGAAAAACTGTTTTTT. Complete variable domain (other parts from reference TRBV15 and TRBJ1-4): DAMVIQNPRYQVTQFGKPVTLSCSQTLNHNVMYWYQQKSSQAPKLLFHYYDKDFNNEADTPDNFQSRRPNTSFCFLDIRSPGLGDTAMYLCATSRGQGEKLFFGSGTQLSVL.

The V and J genes are TRBV30 and TRBJ1-2, with D maybe TRBD1 (6 bases). This CDR3 contains 13 residues. V shed 2 bases and J shed 4 bases, with 11 bases lying between them. Looked up from germline, CDR1 is GTSNPN and CDR2 is SVGIG (reference sequence). CDR3 DNA sequence: TGTGCCTGGAGTATAGGACAGTTCTATGGCTACACCTTC. Translated, it gives CAWSIGQFYGYTF.

CDR3 region: CASSLSSVGYPEAFF. CDR3 nucleotides: TGTGCCAGCAGTTTATCGTCGGTCGGTTACCCTGAAGCTTTCTTT. This chain connects TRBV27 to TRBJ1-1, with no clear D. The germline CDR1 and CDR2 sequences are MNHEY and SMNVEV (reference sequence). The CDR3 is made up of 15 amino acids. Trimming removed 0 bases from V and 6 bases from J, with 14 bases in between.

The V call is TRBV18, the J call TRBJ1-4; D gene ambiguous. V lost 5 bases and J 0 bases, leaving 13 bases between the germline ends. CDR3 length: 16 residues. Germline assignment: CDR1 KGHSH and CDR2 LQKENI. CDR3 in amino acids: CASSTLRVATNEKLFF. The CDR3 nucleotides are TGTGCCAGCTCAACGCTCCGGGTTGCAACTAATGAAAAACTGTTTTTT.

The gene calls are TRBV13 and TRBJ2-5, with TRBD2 matching 8 bases. CDR3 length: 12 amino acids. Germline CDR1 PRHDT, CDR2 FYEKMQ (reference sequence). With V trimmed by 6 bases and J by 5 bases, 2 bases remained unmatched. The CDR3 reads CASSSGGETQYF. The CDR3 DNA follows: TGTGCCAGCAGTTCGGGGGGGGAGACCCAGTACTTC.

The chain has TRBV20-1 and TRBJ2-3; 9 nucleotides match TRBD2. Per the germline V gene, CDR1 is DFQATT and CDR2 is SNEGSKA (reference sequence). The CDR3 spans 14 residues. V dropped 3 bases and J dropped 4; count of bases not matched to a gene: 5. In DNA form, the CDR3 reads TGCAGTGCTAGTCGGGGCGGGAGGGCAGATACGCAGTATTTT. As protein: CSASRGGRADTQYF.

V gene TRBV6-5 combines with J gene TRBJ2-7, with D tentatively TRBD1 (7 bases). The germline V gene encodes CDR1 MNHEY and CDR2 SVGAGI. The V gene lost 4 bases and the J gene lost 5 bases, with 9 bases spanning the gap. The CDR3 contains 12 residues. The CDR3 region has the DNA TGTGCCAGCAGTTCAGGGGGGCACGAGCAGTACTTC. Residues: CASSSGGHEQYF.

V usage is TRBV7-8 and J usage is TRBJ1-6; 9 bases agree with TRBD1. CDR3 length: 15 residues. Losses at the gene ends were 1 base for V and 7 bases for J; bases not matched to a gene: 2. Per germline, CDR1 SGHVS and CDR2 FQNEAQ. The CDR3 coding sequence is TGTGCCAGCAGCTTAGTGGACAGGGGAAATTCACCCCTCCACTTT. Protein: CASSLVDRGNSPLHF.

This clone has just one count. V gene TRBV14 combines with J gene TRBJ2-7, with 7 bases that match TRBD1. V was clipped by 1 base and J by 0 bases; unmatched bases: 3. The germline CDR1 and CDR2 sequences are SGHDN and FVKESK. This CDR3 contains 15 residues. The CDR3: CASSQGPGGSYEQYF. CDR3 nucleotide sequence: TGTGCCAGCAGCCAAGGTCCAGGGGGCTCCTACGAGCAGTACTTC.

The chain uses TRBV15 and TRBJ2-1, with TRBD1 matching 7 bases. The CDR3 spans 14 residues. Germline V gene data show CDR1 as LNHNV and CDR2 as YYDKDF (reference sequence). Unmatched junction bases numbered 10, after V lost 11 bases and J lost 3 bases. The CDR3 coding sequence is TGTGCCGTCAAGACAGGGTGGAACTACAATGAGCAGTTCTTC. Translating it yields CAVKTGWNYNEQFF.